The TCR beta chain described here comes from a study of blood T cell repertoires in COVID-19. The overall study: The cDNA or gDNA used as material had been derived from T cells, B-cell-depleted T cells, or PBMCs.

This clone has a handful of counts. Data came from immunoSEQ multiplex PCR; TCRdb stores just in-frame clones and leaves some out. The table records under 150,000 clones, about 86% of them present only once. This receptor was obtained from a man older than 75 with active or convalescent COVID-19. Sequencing was performed on peripheral blood.

As DNA, the CDR3 is TGCAGCGTTGAATGGGGCGGAGGGAGAGGCTACACCTTC. Amino acid sequence: CSVEWGGGRGYTF. The chain recombines TRBV29-1 with TRBJ1-2, with D tentatively TRBD1 (5 bases). This CDR3 has 13 residues. Trimming pared 2 bases from V and 8 bases from J, leaving 15 bases between. CDR1 is SQVTM, CDR2 ANQGSEA, per germline.